This is a list of T cell receptor beta chains from one sample in a study of T cell repertoires in urothelial bladder cancer. Measured with immunoSEQ multiplex PCR; TCRdb has only the in-frame clones, and not every one. Here the sample spans fewer than 15,000 clones, just over 65% being singletons. The sample was tumor-infiltrating cells from bladder cancer. The receptors come from a human donor with urothelial carcinoma. CDR3s include the opening cysteine and the closing phenylalanine or tryptophan. The D gene is left open where the match is weak. Not all rows give a size; the values are once, few, many and, for expanded clones, a class.

clone_size d_call cdr3_length j_call v_call cdr3_nt cdr3_aa
. . 16 TRBJ1-2 TRBV21-1 TGTGCCAGCAGCAAACAGGGGGGAAAGCCCCGCTGTGGCTACACCTTC CASSKQGGKPRCGYTF
medium-sized . 13 TRBJ1-2 TRBV6-4 TGTGCCAGCAGCGCCGTTCCTAACTATGGCTACACCTTC CASSAVPNYGYTF
few . 15 TRBJ2-3 TRBV30 TGTGCCTGGAGTGATGGGGGGTTAGGGGCAGATACGCAGTATTTT CAWSDGGLGADTQYF
few . 14 TRBJ1-1 TRBV2 TGTGCCAGCAGTGAGGGCAGGGGGAACACTGAAGCTTTCTTT CASSEGRGNTEAFF
few . 12 TRBJ1-1 TRBV5-1 TGCGCCAGCAGCTTGGATGACAAAGAAGCTTTCTTT CASSLDDKEAFF
. . 14 TRBJ2-5 TRBV6-5 TGTGCCAGCAGTTACGGAGGGGGGACGGAGACCCAGTACTTC CASSYGGGTETQYF
once TRBD2 16 TRBJ2-2 TRBV7-9 TGTGCCAGCAGAAACCTAGCGGGGGGACCCACCGGGGAGCTGTTTTTT CASRNLAGGPTGELFF
. . 14 TRBJ1-3 TRBV2 TGTGCCAGCAGTGAACGCGGGAATGGAAACACCATATATTTT CASSERGNGNTIYF
. . 14 TRBJ1-4 TRBV7-2 TGTGCCAGCAGCTTAGTTACAGGGAATGAAAAACTGTTTTTT CASSLVTGNEKLFF
. TRBD2 18 TRBJ2-3 TRBV27 TGTGCCAGCAGTCCCAGGGTCGGGCTAGCGGGGGGGCGGGATACGCAGTATTTT CASSPRVGLAGGRDTQYF
. TRBD1 15 TRBJ1-4 TRBV12-5 TGTGCTAGTGGTACCCACAGGGGAACTAATGAAAAACTGTTTTTT CASGTHRGTNEKLFF
. TRBD2 18 TRBJ2-4 TRBV7-2 TGTGCCAGCAGCGCCCTACAACTAGCGGCAATAGCCAAAAACATTCAGTACTTC CASSALQLAAIAKNIQYF
. TRBD2 20 TRBJ2-2 TRBV4-1 TGCGCCAGCAGCCAAAAGCTCACTAGCGGGGGGGCAGTGATCACCGGGGAGCTGTTTTTT CASSQKLTSGGAVITGELFF
. TRBD1 17 TRBJ2-3 TRBV5-3 TGTGCCAGAAGCTCGGGACAGGCTGTCAAGGACCCAGATACGCAGTATTTT CARSSGQAVKDPDTQYF
. . 14 TRBJ1-1 TRBV19 TGTGCCAGTAGTATATCCCGACAGAACACTGAAGCTTTCTTT CASSISRQNTEAFF
. . 13 TRBJ2-1 TRBV29-1 TGCAGCGGGGCCGGACAGGGAGGGAATGAGCAGTTCTTC CSGAGQGGNEQFF
. . 15 TRBJ1-1 TRBV5-1 TGCGCCAGCAGCTTGGCCAAGGCGCAGGTCGGGGCGGCTTTCTTT CASSLAKAQVGAAFF
. TRBD1 17 TRBJ1-5 TRBV5-6 TGTGCCAGCAGCCTGACAGGGGGGCCCCTTAGCAATCAGCCCCAGCATTTT CASSLTGGPLSNQPQHF
. . 12 TRBJ2-3 TRBV25-1 TGTGCCAGCAGTGCCATCACAGATACGCAGTATTTT CASSAITDTQYF
. . 15 TRBJ2-7 TRBV7-2 TGTGCCAGCAGCGCGGAAGGCGGGGGCCCCTACGAGCAGTACTTC CASSAEGGGPYEQYF
. TRBD2 13 TRBJ2-1 TRBV7-9 TGTGCCAGCAGCTTCCGGGAGGACAATGAGCAGTTCTTC CASSFREDNEQFF
few . 13 TRBJ1-2 TRBV30 TGTGCCTGGAGTGTACAAACGTTTAGTGGCTACACCTTC CAWSVQTFSGYTF
. . 14 TRBJ1-2 TRBV7-9 TGTGCCAGCAGCCCCGGAGGGCCCGTGGGCGGCTACACCTTC CASSPGGPVGGYTF
. TRBD1 13 TRBJ1-2 TRBV10-3 TGTGCCACCTTGCCCCAGGGGGACTATGGCTACACCTTC CATLPQGDYGYTF
. . 15 TRBJ2-3 TRBV19 TGTGCCAGTAGTATAGATGGGGCCGCCCAAGATACGCAGTATTTT CASSIDGAAQDTQYF
few TRBD2 17 TRBJ2-1 TRBV14 TGTGCCAGCAGCCAAGATCCGAGTCAGCGGGGGGGCCGGGAGCAGTTCTTC CASSQDPSQRGGREQFF
few . 14 TRBJ1-2 TRBV4-3 TGCGCCAGCAGCCAAGATGTGGGTGGTTGGGGCTACACCTTC CASSQDVGGWGYTF
. . 15 TRBJ2-1 TRBV11-2 TGTGCCAGCATCGAGAGTGGGGGGGCAAACAATGAGCAGTTCTTC CASIESGGANNEQFF
. TRBD1 16 TRBJ2-6 TRBV15 TGTGCCACCAGCAGGGACAGGGCCTCTGGGGCCAACGTCCTGACTTTC CATSRDRASGANVLTF
. . 14 TRBJ2-7 TRBV11-2 TGTGCCAGCAGCTTAATCGAGCTGGCGGCCGAGCAGTACTTC CASSLIELAAEQYF
. . 14 TRBJ1-6 TRBV7-2 TGTGCCAGCAGCCCACTCTTAGATAATTCACCCCTCCACTTT CASSPLLDNSPLHF
. . 14 TRBJ1-6 TRBV6-1 TGTGCCAGCAGTGAATTACAGGGACGGTCACCCCTCCACTTT CASSELQGRSPLHF
. . 18 TRBJ1-1 TRBV4-1 TGCGCCAGCAGTCAGGTAACCACCGGGACACCGGGAGGCACTGAAGCTTTCTTT CASSQVTTGTPGGTEAFF
. TRBD1 16 TRBJ2-1 TRBV6-5 TGTGCCAGCAGTTATAGCCGGGACAGGGCTTACAATGAGCAGTTCTTC CASSYSRDRAYNEQFF
. TRBD1 17 TRBJ2-3 TRBV4-3 TGCGCCAGCAGCTACTGGGACAGGGACCCTAGCACAGATACGCAGTATTTT CASSYWDRDPSTDTQYF
. . 12 TRBJ1-6 TRBV12-5 TGTGCTAGTGGTCTCACAAATTCACCCCTCCACTTT CASGLTNSPLHF
. . 15 TRBJ1-5 TRBV19 TGTGCCAGTAGTATGCCAGGGGCGGTAAGTCAGCCCCAGCATTTT CASSMPGAVSQPQHF
. . 16 TRBJ2-1 TRBV5-4 TGTGCCAGCAGCTTGGCCCGGAGCATCTCCTACAATGAGCAGTTCTTC CASSLARSISYNEQFF
. . 13 TRBJ1-1 TRBV6-6 TGTGCCAGCAGTTCTTCAGGGGAGACTGAAGCTTTCTTT CASSSSGETEAFF
once . 14 TRBJ1-4 TRBV5-1 TGCGCCAGCACAAGGGCGGGGACTAATGAAAAACTGTTTTTT CASTRAGTNEKLFF
. TRBD1 17 TRBJ1-1 TRBV19 TGTGCCAGTAGTATGGTCCGGGGGACAGGGGGCTACACTGAAGCTTTCTTT CASSMVRGTGGYTEAFF
. . 14 TRBJ1-1 TRBV7-8 TGTGCCAGCAGCTTAAGCAGGGTGAACACTGAAGCTTTCTTT CASSLSRVNTEAFF
. . 15 TRBJ1-3 TRBV9 TGTGCCAGCAGCTCACTGCGAGGGGTAGGGGACACCATATATTTT CASSSLRGVGDTIYF
few . 16 TRBJ1-6 TRBV6-1 TGTGCCAGCAGTGAAACCGGGATGGCAGATAATTCACCCCTCCACTTT CASSETGMADNSPLHF
. . 14 TRBJ1-2 TRBV25-1 TGTGCCAGCAGTGAATGGGACGGTCCTTATGGCTACACCTTC CASSEWDGPYGYTF
. . 18 TRBJ2-4 TRBV12-5 TGTGCTAGTGGTTTCCACGCCGAATCCGTTCTGGCCAAAAACATTCAGTACTTC CASGFHAESVLAKNIQYF
few TRBD2 17 TRBJ2-1 TRBV11-1 TGTGCCAGCAGCTCCTCGACTAGCGGGGGGCCCTACAATGAGCAGTTCTTC CASSSSTSGGPYNEQFF
. . 15 TRBJ1-6 TRBV6-6 TGTGCCAGCAGTTGGGCTCGGGGATTCAATTCACCCCTCCACTTT CASSWARGFNSPLHF
. TRBD2 15 TRBJ2-3 TRBV15 TGTGCCACCAGCAGAGAGGGACTAGCCACAGATACGCAGTATTTT CATSREGLATDTQYF
. . 12 TRBJ1-6 TRBV5-8 TGTGCCAGCAGCTTTGGACCTCCTGCCCTCCACTTT CASSFGPPALHF
. . 13 TRBJ1-5 TRBV30 TGTGCCTGGAGCGGGGGGGCAAGTCAGCCCCAGCATTTT CAWSGGASQPQHF
. TRBD1 13 TRBJ1-1 TRBV18 TGTGCCAGCTCACTCAGGGGGGACACTGAAGCTTTCTTT CASSLRGDTEAFF
. TRBD1 16 TRBJ2-5 TRBV5-1 TGCGCCAGCAGCTTGGCCGCGGGACAGGGTTTACAGACCCAGTACTTC CASSLAAGQGLQTQYF
once . 14 TRBJ2-2 TRBV27 TGTGCCAGCAGCTGGACGGCGAACACCGGGGAGCTGTTTTTT CASSWTANTGELFF
. TRBD1 15 TRBJ1-1 TRBV18 TGTGCCAGCTCACCGTCCAGGGGGACGGGCACTGAAGCTTTCTTT CASSPSRGTGTEAFF
. . 13 TRBJ2-1 TRBV11-2 TGTGCCAGCAGCTTAGCTCCCAATTCCTTGCAGTTCTTC CASSLAPNSLQFF
few . 12 TRBJ2-3 TRBV5-1 TGCGCCAGCAGGGGATTCACAGATACGCAGTATTTT CASRGFTDTQYF